A single T cell receptor beta chain is shown here with its context. Its target is not known. This entry is derived from a study of cytomegalovirus exposure and HLA in healthy donors. Study-wide background: The approximately 120 validation repertoires and the roughly 680 first-cohort repertoires shared a platform, a later analysis reported.

The CDR3 loop spans 14 amino acids. Germline V gene sequence: CDR1 LGHNA, CDR2 YSLEER. The ends were cut back, 0 bases at V and 4 bases at J, with 9 bases in the middle. The data were produced by immunoSEQ multiplex PCR, yet TCRdb's version contains in-frame clones alone and is incomplete. The profile covers about 120,000 clones, with roughly 88% appearing a single time and around 6% taken by the ten largest. The approximately 120-subject validation cohort, separate from the 666-subject first cohort, included the donors. Study-wide findings and caveats: Researchers counted about 150 TCR beta chains as cytomegalovirus-associated.

This TCR was sampled from a young woman in good health and CMV-seropositive. The specimen sequenced was PBMCs. This chain uses TRBV4-3 with TRBJ1-1, with D perhaps matching TRBD1 (6 bases). The CDR3 sequence: CASSQEGGFTEAFF. The CDR3 nucleotides are TGCGCCAGCAGCCAAGAAGGGGGTTTCACTGAAGCTTTCTTT.